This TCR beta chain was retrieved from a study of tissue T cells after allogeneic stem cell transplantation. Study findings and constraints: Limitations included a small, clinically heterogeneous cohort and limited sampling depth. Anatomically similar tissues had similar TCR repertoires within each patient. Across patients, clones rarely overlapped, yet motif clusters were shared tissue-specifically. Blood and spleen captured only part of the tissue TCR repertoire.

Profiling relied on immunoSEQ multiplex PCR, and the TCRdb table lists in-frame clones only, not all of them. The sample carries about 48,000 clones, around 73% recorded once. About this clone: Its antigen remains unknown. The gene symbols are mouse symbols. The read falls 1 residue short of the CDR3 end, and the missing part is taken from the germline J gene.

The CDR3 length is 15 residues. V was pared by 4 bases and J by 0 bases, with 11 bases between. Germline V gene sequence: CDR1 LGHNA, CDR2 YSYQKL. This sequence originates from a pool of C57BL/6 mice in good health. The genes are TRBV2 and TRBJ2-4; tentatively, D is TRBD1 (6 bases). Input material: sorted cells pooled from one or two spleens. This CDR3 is CASSPPGTSQNTLYF. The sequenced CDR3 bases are TGTGCCAGCAGCCCTCCCGGGACAAGTCAAAACACCTTGTAC. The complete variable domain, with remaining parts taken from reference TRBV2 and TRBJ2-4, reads DPKIIQKPKYLVAVTGSEKILICEQYLGHNAMYWYRQSAKKPLEFMFSYSYQKLMDNQTASSRFQPQSSKKNHLDLQITALKPDDSATYFCASSPPGTSQNTLYFGAGTRLSVL.